Below, 9 T cell receptor beta chains from the same sample are listed, as sequenced in a study of ipilimumab plus nivolumab after autologous stem cell transplantation. The data were produced by immunoSEQ multiplex PCR, yet TCRdb's version contains in-frame clones alone and is incomplete. Of approximately 84,000 clones in the sample, 75% to 85% were seen once. This specimen consisted of PBMCs, obtained in a trial of ipilimumab plus nivolumab as post-transplant consolidation. Source of these receptors: a male donor with diffuse large B-cell lymphoma.

In its sample, this clone was seen once. The chain carries TRBV5-1 and TRBJ1-3, with D uncertain. Germline CDR1 SGHRS, CDR2 YFSETQ. The ends were cut back, 0 bases at V and 0 bases at J, with 10 bases in the middle. CDR3 length equals 16 residues. CDR3 DNA sequence: TGCGCCAGCAGCTTGGACAGTTTGAGCTCTGGAAACACCATATATTTT. Translation gives CASSLDSLSSGNTIYF.

The chain has TRBV27 and TRBJ1-3; no firm D call. The CDR3 is 14 amino acids. Germline CDR1 and CDR2: MNHEY and SMNVEV (reference sequence). With 6 bases removed from V and 0 bases from J, the gap between germline ends came to 9 bases. The CDR3 DNA sequence: TGTGCCAGCAGGCCGTTCGACTCTGGAAACACCATATATTTT. It yields the protein CASRPFDSGNTIYF.

This clone was counted a single time. The V gene is TRBV9, the J gene TRBJ2-3, with 9 bases lining up with TRBD2. The CDR3 extends over 15 amino acids. CDR1 and CDR2 from the germline V gene are SGDLS and YYNGEE. The ends lost 6 bases at V and 1 base at J; junction bases unmatched: 6. CDR3 protein: CASTPLAGGTDTQYF. DNA of the CDR3: TGTGCCAGCACCCCTTTAGCGGGGGGCACAGATACGCAGTATTTT. Complete variable domain (other parts from reference TRBV9 and TRBJ2-3): DSGVTQTPKHLITATGQRVTLRCSPRSGDLSVYWYQQSLDQGLQFLIQYYNGEERAKGNILERFSAQQFPDLHSELNLSSLELGDSALYFCASTPLAGGTDTQYFGPGTRLTVL.

The V and J genes are TRBV18 and TRBJ2-7, with D possibly called TRBD1 or TRBD2 (5 bases each). CDR3 size: 14 residues. In germline, CDR1 is KGHSH, CDR2 LQKENI. Trimming removed 3 bases from V and 1 base from J, with 10 bases in between. The CDR3 reads CASSPGTASYEQYF. The CDR3, as DNA: TGTGCCAGCTCACCCGGGACCGCATCCTACGAGCAGTACTTC.

CDR3 loop: CASSVEGGHILETQYF. CDR3 bases: TGTGCCAGCAGCGTAGAGGGGGGACACATCTTGGAGACCCAGTACTTC. The chain uses TRBV9 and TRBJ2-5; D is perhaps TRBD1 or TRBD2 (6 bases each). The CDR3 covers 16 residues. Germline V CDR1 and CDR2: SGDLS, YYNGEE. The V and J ends lost 0 bases and 5 bases respectively, with 17 bases between them.

This clone was seen a single time. This chain links TRBV13 with TRBJ1-1, with D maybe TRBD1 (5 bases). The CDR3 contains 15 residues. Trimming took 3 bases from V and 3 from J, leaving 14 bases between them. CDR1 is PRHDT and CDR2 is FYEKMQ in the germline V gene (reference sequence). CDR3 amino acids: CASSFGGSVYTEAFF. The CDR3 DNA reads TGTGCCAGCAGCTTCGGGGGTTCGGTCTACACTGAAGCTTTCTTT.

This chain joins TRBV6-5 and TRBJ2-7; D might be TRBD1 (6 bases). CDR1 is MNHEY and CDR2 is SVGAGI in the germline V gene. V lost 5 bases, J lost 1 base, and 12 bases lay in between. The CDR3 length is 14 residues. CDR3 coding DNA: TGTGCCAGCAGTATGACAGGATCTTCCTACGAGCAGTACTTC. Amino acids: CASSMTGSSYEQYF.

This rearrangement joins TRBV19 to TRBJ1-2, with 8 positions matching TRBD1. The CDR3 is made up of 14 amino acids. CDR1 is LNHDA, CDR2 SQIVND, per germline (reference sequence). J gave up 7 bases and V 4 bases, and 8 bases lay outside the gene matches. The CDR3 loop reads CASSTRARGPGYTF. The DNA of the CDR3 is TGTGCCAGTAGTACCCGGGCCAGGGGGCCTGGCTACACCTTC.

The genes are TRBV6-5 and TRBJ2-5; possibly TRBD2 for D (6 bases). The CDR3 extends over 15 amino acids. Germline values: CDR1 MNHEY, CDR2 SVGAGI. The V gene lost 8 bases and the J gene lost 4 bases, with 20 bases spanning the gap. The CDR3, as DNA: TGTGCCAGCCGCCGCGGGGCAGGTGGGGGAGAGACCCAGTACTTC. This encodes CASRRGAGGGETQYF.